The sequence of this TCR beta chain was determined in a study of cytomegalovirus exposure and HLA in healthy donors (TCRdb year 2017). Turning to the overall study: According to a later analysis, the roughly 130 validation repertoires were produced on the same platform as the 666 repertoires of the first cohort. Besides the first cohort of more than 650 subjects, a separate validation cohort made up of about 120 different subjects was used. The study aimed to test whether cataloging public T cell receptors could reveal signatures of past pathogen exposure. The study combined high-throughput TCR immunosequencing, statistical association of individual TCRs with disease status, and machine learning to predict cytomegalovirus infection status. Study-level results and caveats: In vitro tests confirmed that three of the cytomegalovirus-associated TCR beta chains recognize cytomegalovirus antigens. The classifier was reported to diagnose cytomegalovirus status with high specificity and sensitivity in both the original and validation cohorts. Most TCR sequences were observed very rarely across donors, whereas some public TCRs were present in many individuals. The authors suggested that the approach could potentially be extended to other disease states and immunological phenotypes. In a later analysis, TCRs clustered in the first cohort were found to also tend to co-occur in the roughly 120 validation repertoires, with 85% to 95% of cluster scores above 0. In the study, some 160 TCR beta chains were listed as associated with cytomegalovirus. The validation cohort had no HLA typing available for a later analysis, so co-occurrence within that cohort was assessed over all 130 or so repertoires.

As regards this clone: Its cognate antigen has yet to be identified. No qualities accompany the bases; no much larger clone lies one base away.

Libraries were constructed by the immunoSEQ multiplex PCR assay. The original pipeline was this. A statistical classification framework was developed to diagnose cytomegalovirus status using the catalog of TCR beta chain sequences. Imported from immuneACCESS, the table was reduced by TCRdb to in-frame sequences with V and J called. These copies leave out some clones; in studies compared against another copy, an unresolved V gene accounts for under half, and the cause of the remainder is not known. That table supplies the V and J calls and clone size; D and trimming were determined from the DNA. This sample holds 70,000 to 75,000 clones; about 95% were observed only once. Approximately 0.99% of the sample goes to the ten largest clones. V is cut back by 11 bases and J by 2 bases, with 19 bases in the junction unmatched. The CDR3 starts with the cysteine, ends with the phenylalanine, and has 17 residues. Kept here is only the CDR3 DNA, which spans 51 bases and is read in frame from base 1. The germline V gene specifies SGHVS as CDR1 and FQNEAQ as CDR2.

Separate from the approximately 730-subject first cohort, the validation cohort of 120 subjects was the group to which the donors belonged. The sequenced sample was PBMCs. The V and J genes are TRBV7-8 and TRBJ1-1, with 8 bases matching TRBD1. This clonotype was obtained from a woman younger than 35 in good health and CMV-seronegative. In nucleotides, the sequence is TGTGCCTGTCTAGGGGTTGGACAGGGCCTTATTAACACTGAAGCTTTCTTT. This yields the protein CACLGVGQGLINTEAFF.